Listed below are T cell receptor beta chains from one sample, sequenced in a study of regulatory T cells in long-lasting Graves disease. TCRdb recomputed calls from the multiplex PCR reads with MiXCR, one row per CDR3 protein. Of over 500,000 distinct CDR3 sequences listed, 16% are singletons. The data also belong to a second study, concerning T cells in Graves' hyperthyroidism and ophthalmopathy.

The source was peripheral blood mononuclear cells (PBMCs), collected at new diagnosis, from a patient treated with antithyroid drugs. These receptors were taken from a woman under 40 with Graves disease. Both conserved end residues are part of each CDR3. Each record gives: D gene, J gene, clone size, V gene, CDR3 protein, CDR3 DNA. The D gene is left open where the match is weak. Clone size is shown for a subset of rows, as once, few, many or a class of expanded clone.

TRBD1	TRBJ2-7	many	TRBV20-1	CSARGRGQVFSYEQYF	TGCAGTGCTAGAGGACGGGGACAGGTTTTCTCCTACGAGCAGTACTTC
.	TRBJ2-7	many	TRBV27	CASSPGTLSYEQYF	TGTGCCAGCAGTCCCGGGACCCTTTCCTACGAGCAGTACTTC
.	TRBJ2-1	many	TRBV7-9	CASSLADSVPQFF	TGTGCCAGCAGCTTAGCAGATAGCGTCCCGCAGTTCTTC
.	TRBJ1-1	.	TRBV3-1	CASSQDGGGKTEAFF	TGTGCCAGCAGCCAAGATGGGGGGGGGAAGACTGAAGCTTTCTTT
TRBD1	TRBJ2-4	many	TRBV6-2/TRBV6-3	CASSRDSRTYLAKNIQYF	TGTGCCAGCAGCCGGGACAGCAGAACCTACCTAGCCAAAAACATTCAGTACTTC
.	TRBJ1-2	many	TRBV10-3	CAISEPQETNYGYTF	TGTGCCATCAGTGAGCCACAGGAGACTAACTATGGCTACACCTTC
.	TRBJ2-5	.	TRBV11-2	CASSVPGAPETQYF	TGTGCCAGCAGCGTTCCAGGGGCGCCGGAGACCCAGTACTTC
.	TRBJ2-6	.	TRBV3-1	CASSLTGTPVGNVLTF	TGTGCCAGCAGCCTCACCGGGACACCCGTGGGCAACGTCCTGACTTTC
.	TRBJ2-3	.	TRBV7-9	CASSSDLGGYSTDTQYF	TGTGCCAGCAGCTCGGATCTGGGCGGATATTCCACAGATACGCAGTATTTT
TRBD1	TRBJ1-2	.	TRBV2	CASSGTGGPLYGYTF	TGTGCCAGCAGTGGAACAGGGGGCCCCCTCTATGGCTACACCTTC
.	TRBJ2-7	few	TRBV2	CASTGSGAYEQYF	TGTGCCAGCACAGGGTCGGGGGCCTACGAGCAGTACTTC
.	TRBJ2-1	once	TRBV9	CASSATVYNEQFF	TGTGCCAGCAGCGCGACAGTATACAATGAGCAGTTCTTC
.	TRBJ2-4	few	TRBV20-1	CSARGGSTGKNIQYF	TGCAGTGCCAGGGGGGGGAGTACGGGCAAAAACATTCAGTACTTC
TRBD2	TRBJ2-5	.	TRBV7-2	CASSPEERGTRLYQETQYF	TGTGCCAGCAGCCCAGAGGAGCGGGGGACACGTCTGTACCAAGAGACCCAGTACTTC
TRBD2	TRBJ2-7	many	TRBV2	CARGGTSGIYEQYF	TGTGCCAGAGGGGGGACTAGCGGGATCTACGAGCAGTACTTC
.	TRBJ1-6	.	TRBV12-3/TRBV12-4	CASNPTGNSPLHF	TGTGCCAGCAACCCCACAGGGAATTCACCCCTCCACTTT
TRBD2	TRBJ2-1	few	TRBV3-1	CASSPTASGYNEQFF	TGTGCCAGCAGCCCAACCGCTAGCGGTTACAATGAGCAGTTCTTC
TRBD2	TRBJ2-5	.	TRBV28	CASSPSGGIETQYF	TGTGCCAGCAGCCCAAGCGGGGGGATTGAGACCCAGTACTTC
TRBD2	TRBJ2-1	many	TRBV14	CASSLPTSGRRLGQNPEQFF	TGTGCCAGCAGCTTACCGACTAGCGGGAGGCGATTGGGTCAGAATCCTGAGCAGTTCTTC
.	TRBJ1-1	.	TRBV10-3	CAISESAGASAEAFF	TGTGCCATCAGTGAGTCGGCAGGAGCGAGCGCTGAAGCTTTCTTT
.	TRBJ2-5	many	TRBV7-9	CASRWYQETQYF	TGTGCCAGCCGATGGTACCAAGAGACCCAGTACTTC
.	TRBJ1-4	many	TRBV28	CASSIGGTQGRANEKLFF	TGTGCCAGCAGTATCGGGGGAACTCAGGGTAGGGCTAATGAAAAACTGTTTTTT